This T cell receptor (beta chain) originates from a study of blood T cells in healthy people across ages. This CDR3 has 13 amino acids. Germline loops: CDR1 SGHTA, CDR2 FQGNSA. Trimming pared 4 bases from V and 0 bases from J, leaving 7 bases between. A second PCR of 7 to 11 cycles used a sample-barcoded 5' primer and a J-beta primer mix. TCRdb reprocessed the 5' RACE reads with MiXCR, giving one entry per CDR3 protein. The data hold around 690,000 distinct CDR3 sequences, with around 54% observed a single time. This clonotype was counted ten times or more. The sample was blood. The chain uses TRBV7-2 and TRBJ2-7; D is undetermined. The source is a man in his 60s in good health. The CDR3 region has the DNA TGTGCCAGCAGCTGGGGTGGCTCCTACGAGCAGTACTTC. Protein sequence: CASSWGGSYEQYF. The whole variable domain, filled in from reference TRBV7-2 and TRBJ2-7, reads GAGVSQSPSNKVTEKGKDVELRCDPISGHTALYWYRQSLGQGLEFLIYFQGNSAPDKSGLPSDRFSAERTGGSVSTLTIQRTQQEDSAVYLCASSWGGSYEQYFGPGTRLTVT.